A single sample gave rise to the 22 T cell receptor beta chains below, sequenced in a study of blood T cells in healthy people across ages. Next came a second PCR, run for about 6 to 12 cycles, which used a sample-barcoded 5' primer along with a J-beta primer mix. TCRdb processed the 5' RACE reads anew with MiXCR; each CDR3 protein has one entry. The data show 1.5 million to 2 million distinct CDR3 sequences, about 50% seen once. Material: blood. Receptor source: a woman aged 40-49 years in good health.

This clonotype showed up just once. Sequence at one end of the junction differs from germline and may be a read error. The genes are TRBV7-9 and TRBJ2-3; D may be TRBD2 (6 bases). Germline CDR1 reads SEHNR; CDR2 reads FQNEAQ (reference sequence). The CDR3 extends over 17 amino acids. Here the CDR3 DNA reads TGTGCCAGCAGCTTAGCTCAGGGAGGACTCCGCACAGATACGCGGTATTTT. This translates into CASSLAQGGLRTDTRYF. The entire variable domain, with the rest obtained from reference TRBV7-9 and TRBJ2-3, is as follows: DTGVSQNPRHKITKRGQNVTFRCDPISEHNRLYWYRQTLGQGPEFLTYFQNEAQLEKSRLLSDRFSAERPKGSFSTLEIQRTEQGDSAMYLCASSLAQGGLRTDTRYFGPGTRLTVL.

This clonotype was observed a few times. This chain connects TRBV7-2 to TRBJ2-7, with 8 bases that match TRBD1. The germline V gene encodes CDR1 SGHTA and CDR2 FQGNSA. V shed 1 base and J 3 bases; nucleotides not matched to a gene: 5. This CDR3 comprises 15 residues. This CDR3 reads CASSLGGDRIYEQYF. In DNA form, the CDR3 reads TGTGCCAGCAGCTTAGGAGGGGACAGGATCTACGAGCAGTACTTC.

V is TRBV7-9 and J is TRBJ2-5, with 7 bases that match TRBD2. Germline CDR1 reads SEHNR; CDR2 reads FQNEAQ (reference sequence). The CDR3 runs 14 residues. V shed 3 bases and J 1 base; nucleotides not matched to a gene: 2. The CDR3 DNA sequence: TGTGCCAGCAGCTTTAGGACTAGCCAAGAGACCCAGTACTTC. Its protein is CASSFRTSQETQYF.

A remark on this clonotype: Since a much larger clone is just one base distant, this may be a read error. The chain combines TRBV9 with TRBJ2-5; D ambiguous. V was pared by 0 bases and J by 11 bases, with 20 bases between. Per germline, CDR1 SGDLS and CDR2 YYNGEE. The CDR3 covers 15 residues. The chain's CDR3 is CASSVASDPYNEQYF. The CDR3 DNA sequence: TGTGCCAGCAGCGTAGCTAGTGACCCATACAATGAGCAGTACTTC.

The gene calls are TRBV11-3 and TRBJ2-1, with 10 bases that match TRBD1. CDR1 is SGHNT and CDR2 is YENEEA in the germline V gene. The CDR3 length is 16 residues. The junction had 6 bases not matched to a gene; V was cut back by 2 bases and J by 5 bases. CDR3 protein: CASSLRGQGINNEQFF. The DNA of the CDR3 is TGTGCCAGCAGCTTAAGGGGACAGGGGATAAACAATGAGCAGTTCTTC.

CDR3: CSARRLAGGLGDTQYF. DNA for the CDR3: TGCAGTGCTAGGAGACTAGCGGGGGGCCTCGGAGATACGCAGTATTTT. This sequence joins TRBV20-1 and TRBJ2-3; 13 bases map to TRBD2. V shed 3 bases and J 5 bases; nucleotides not matched to a gene: 8. CDR1 and CDR2 from the germline V gene are DFQATT and SNEGSKA (reference sequence). There are 16 residues in the CDR3.

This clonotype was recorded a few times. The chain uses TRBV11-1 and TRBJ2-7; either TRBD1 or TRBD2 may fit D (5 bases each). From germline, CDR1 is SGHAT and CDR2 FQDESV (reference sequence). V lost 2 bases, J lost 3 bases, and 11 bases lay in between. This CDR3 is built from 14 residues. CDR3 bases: TGTGCCAGCAGCTTACCACGGGACGGCTACGAGCAGTACTTC. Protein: CASSLPRDGYEQYF.

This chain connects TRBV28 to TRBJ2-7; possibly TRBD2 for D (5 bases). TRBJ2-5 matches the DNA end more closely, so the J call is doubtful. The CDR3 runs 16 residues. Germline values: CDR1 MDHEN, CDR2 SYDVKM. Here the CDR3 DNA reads TGTGCCAGCAGTTTCCCCTCGCGGAGGACGGAAGAGACCCAGTACTTC. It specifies CASSFPSRRTEETQYF.

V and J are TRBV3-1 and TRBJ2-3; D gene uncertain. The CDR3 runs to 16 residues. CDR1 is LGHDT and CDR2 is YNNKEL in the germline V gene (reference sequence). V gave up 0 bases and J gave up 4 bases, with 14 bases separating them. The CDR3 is CASSQEVFSRADTQYF. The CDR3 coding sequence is TGTGCCAGCAGCCAAGAGGTGTTCAGTCGTGCAGATACGCAGTATTTT.

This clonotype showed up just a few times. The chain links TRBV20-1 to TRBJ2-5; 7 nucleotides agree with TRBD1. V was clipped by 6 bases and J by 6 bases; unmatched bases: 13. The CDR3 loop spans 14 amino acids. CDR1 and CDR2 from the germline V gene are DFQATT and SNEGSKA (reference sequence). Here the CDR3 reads CSAEPLDRAKTQYF. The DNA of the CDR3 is TGCAGTGCCGAACCGCTAGACAGGGCCAAGACCCAGTACTTC.

CDR3 residues: CASSGLAGPYNEQFF. CDR3 DNA: TGTGCCAGCAGTGGACTAGCGGGGCCTTACAATGAGCAGTTCTTC. This sequence joins TRBV6-1 and TRBJ2-1; the match to TRBD2 covers 11 bases. The CDR3 covers 15 residues. With V trimmed by 4 bases and J by 4 bases, 3 bases remained unmatched. Germline V gene sequence: CDR1 MNHNS, CDR2 SASEGT.

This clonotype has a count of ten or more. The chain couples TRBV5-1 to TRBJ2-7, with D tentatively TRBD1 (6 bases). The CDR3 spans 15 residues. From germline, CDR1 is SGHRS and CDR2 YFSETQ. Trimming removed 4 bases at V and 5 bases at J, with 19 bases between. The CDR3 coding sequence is TGCGCCAGCAGCCCCCATCCACAGGGAGCTGACGAGCAGTACTTC. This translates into CASSPHPQGADEQYF. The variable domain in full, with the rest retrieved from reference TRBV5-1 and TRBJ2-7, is KAGVTQTPRYLIKTRGQQVTLSCSPISGHRSVSWYQQTPGQGLQFLFEYFSETQRNKGNFPGRFSGRQFSNSRSEMNVSTLELGDSALYLCASSPHPQGADEQYFGPGTRLTVT.

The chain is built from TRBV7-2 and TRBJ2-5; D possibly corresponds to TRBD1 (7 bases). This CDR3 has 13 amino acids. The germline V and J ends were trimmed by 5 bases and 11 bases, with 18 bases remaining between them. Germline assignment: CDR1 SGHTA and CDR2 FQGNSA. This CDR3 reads CASSRDSLREQYF. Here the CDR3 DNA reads TGTGCCAGCAGCCGGGACAGCCTTCGGGAGCAGTACTTC.

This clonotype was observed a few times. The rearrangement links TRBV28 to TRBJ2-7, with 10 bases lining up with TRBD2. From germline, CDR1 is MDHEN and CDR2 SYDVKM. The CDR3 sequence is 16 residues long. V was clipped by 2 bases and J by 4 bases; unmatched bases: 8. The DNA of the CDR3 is TGTGCCAGCAGTTTAAGTCTAGCGGGGGCCGGTTACGAGCAGTACTTC. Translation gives CASSLSLAGAGYEQYF.

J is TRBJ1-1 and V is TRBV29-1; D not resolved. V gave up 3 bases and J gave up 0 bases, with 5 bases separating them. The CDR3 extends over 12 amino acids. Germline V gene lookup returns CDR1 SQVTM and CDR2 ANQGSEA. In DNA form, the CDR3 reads TGCAGCGTTGATTATATGAACACTGAAGCTTTCTTT. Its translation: CSVDYMNTEAFF.

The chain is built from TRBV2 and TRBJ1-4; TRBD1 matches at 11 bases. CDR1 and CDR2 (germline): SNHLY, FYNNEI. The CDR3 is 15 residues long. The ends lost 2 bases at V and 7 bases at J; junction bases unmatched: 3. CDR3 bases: TGTGCCAGCAGTGAAACAGGGACAGGGGGTGAAAAACTGTTTTTT. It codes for CASSETGTGGEKLFF.

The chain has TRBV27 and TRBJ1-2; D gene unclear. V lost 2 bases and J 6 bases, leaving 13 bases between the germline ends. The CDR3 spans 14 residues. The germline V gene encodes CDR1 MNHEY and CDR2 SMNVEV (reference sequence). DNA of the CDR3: TGTGCCAGCAGTTTAAGGCCTGCCAGAGATGGCTACACCTTC. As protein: CASSLRPARDGYTF.

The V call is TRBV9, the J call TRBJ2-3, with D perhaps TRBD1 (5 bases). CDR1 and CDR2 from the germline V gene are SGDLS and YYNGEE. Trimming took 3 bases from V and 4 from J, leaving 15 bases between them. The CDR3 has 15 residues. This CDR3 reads CASSAARGTADTQYF. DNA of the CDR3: TGTGCCAGCAGCGCTGCTAGGGGCACGGCAGATACGCAGTATTTT.

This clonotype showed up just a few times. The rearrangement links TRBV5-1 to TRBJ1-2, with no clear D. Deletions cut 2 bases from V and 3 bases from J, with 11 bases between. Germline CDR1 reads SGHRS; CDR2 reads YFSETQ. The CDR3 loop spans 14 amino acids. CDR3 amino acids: CASSFRNDYYGYTF. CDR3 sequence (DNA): TGCGCCAGCAGCTTCCGGAATGATTACTATGGCTACACCTTC.

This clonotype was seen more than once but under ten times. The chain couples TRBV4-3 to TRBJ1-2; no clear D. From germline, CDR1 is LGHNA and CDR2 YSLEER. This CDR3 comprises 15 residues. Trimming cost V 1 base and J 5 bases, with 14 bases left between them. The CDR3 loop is CASSQAPVQIYGYTF. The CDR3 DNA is TGCGCCAGCAGCCAAGCCCCAGTACAAATTTATGGCTACACCTTC.

The DNA of the CDR3 is TGTGCCAGCAGCTCAGTTACAGGGATCGATGAGACCCAGTACTTC. Its translation is CASSSVTGIDETQYF. The V gene is TRBV7-2, the J gene TRBJ2-5; TRBD1 might be the D (6 bases). V shed 4 bases and J shed 5 bases, with 17 bases lying between them. Germline loops: CDR1 SGHTA, CDR2 FQGNSA. The CDR3 spans 15 residues.

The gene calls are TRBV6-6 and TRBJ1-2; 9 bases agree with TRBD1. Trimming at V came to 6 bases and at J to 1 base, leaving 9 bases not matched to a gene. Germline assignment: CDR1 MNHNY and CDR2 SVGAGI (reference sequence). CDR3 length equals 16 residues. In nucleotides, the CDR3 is TGTGCCAGCAGCCCTTGGTCGACAGGGGGTAACTATGGCTACACCTTC. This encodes CASSPWSTGGNYGYTF.